This entry lists 17 T cell receptor beta chains sequenced from one sample in a study of cytomegalovirus exposure and HLA in healthy donors. Repertoires were generated with immunoSEQ multiplex PCR, while TCRdb's copy carries only in-frame clones and drops some. Of more than 120,000 clones in the sample, roughly 90% are singletons; the top ten hold 4.5% to 5.5%. Sequenced sample: PBMCs. These receptors were obtained from a man between 18 and 35 years old in good health and CMV-seropositive.

The chain recombines TRBV5-4 with TRBJ2-5; a weak D match, TRBD2 (5 bases). Trimming pared 0 bases from V and 4 bases from J, leaving 7 bases between. The CDR3 has 13 amino acids. The V gene's germline CDR1 is SGHNT and CDR2 YYREEE (reference sequence). The chain's CDR3 is CASSLGGPETQYF. CDR3 coding DNA: TGTGCCAGCAGCTTGGGCGGGCCAGAGACCCAGTACTTC.

This rearrangement joins TRBV12-5 to TRBJ2-3; no clear D. The CDR3 loop spans 13 amino acids. V lost 5 bases to trimming and J lost 4 bases, with 10 bases between them. The germline V gene encodes CDR1 LGHNT and CDR2 FRNRAP. CDR3 sequence reads: CASGIVPADTQYF. The CDR3 DNA sequence: TGTGCTAGTGGTATCGTTCCTGCAGATACGCAGTATTTT.

J is TRBJ1-5 and V is TRBV5-1, with 7 bases that match TRBD1. V lost 0 bases and J lost 5; bases outside the gene matches: 5. Germline V gives CDR1 SGHRS, CDR2 YFSETQ. The CDR3 is made up of 15 amino acids. CDR3 region: CASSLDTTGYQPQHF. For the CDR3, the DNA is TGCGCCAGCAGCTTGGATACGACAGGGTATCAGCCCCAGCATTTT.

The rearrangement uses TRBV5-5 and TRBJ2-7; 8 bases are shared with TRBD1. Germline CDR1 SGHKS, CDR2 YYEKEE (reference sequence). The CDR3 runs 16 residues. V lost 0 bases to trimming and J lost 0 bases; unmatched junction nucleotides: 5. The CDR3 is CASSLGTGTSSYEQYF. The CDR3 bases are TGTGCCAGCAGCTTGGGGACAGGGACGAGCTCCTACGAGCAGTACTTC. The entire variable domain, with the rest obtained from reference TRBV5-5 and TRBJ2-7, is as follows: DAGVTQSPTHLIKTRGQQVTLRCSPISGHKSVSWYQQVLGQGPQFIFQYYEKEERGRGNFPDRFSARQFPNYSSELNVNALLLGDSALYLCASSLGTGTSSYEQYFGPGTRLTVT.

The genes are TRBV12-5 and TRBJ1-5; D unresolved. The germline V gene has CDR1 LGHNT and CDR2 FRNRAP. Trimming pared 1 base from V and 3 bases from J, leaving 7 bases between. The CDR3 sequence is 14 residues long. CDR3 in DNA: TGTGCTAGTGGTTTGGGCCAGGTCAATCAGCCCCAGCATTTT. Protein sequence: CASGLGQVNQPQHF.

J is TRBJ2-1 and V is TRBV10-1; 13 nucleotides line up with TRBD2. After removal of 3 bases from V and 6 bases from J, the junction contained 5 bases not matched to a gene. Per the germline V gene, CDR1 is WNHNN and CDR2 is SYGVQD (reference sequence). This CDR3 has 16 residues. CDR3 protein: CASSDPTSGRANEQFF. CDR3 bases: TGCGCCAGCAGTGACCCTACTAGCGGGAGGGCCAATGAGCAGTTCTTC.

The chain links TRBV4-1 to TRBJ2-3; 7 nucleotides line up with TRBD2. Germline trimming cut 0 bases from V and 1 base from J; bases unmatched to any gene: 10. The CDR3 runs 18 residues. CDR1 is MGHRA, CDR2 YSYEKL, per germline. The CDR3 loop reads CASSQDPPSSGRTDTQYF. CDR3 DNA sequence: TGCGCCAGCAGCCAAGATCCGCCTTCTAGCGGCCGCACAGATACGCAGTATTTT.

The chain couples TRBV28 to TRBJ2-1; 9 bases are shared with TRBD2. CDR3 length equals 18 residues. CDR1 and CDR2 (germline): MDHEN, SYDVKM. V lost 6 bases to trimming and J lost 2 bases; unmatched junction nucleotides: 14. This CDR3 is CASSIRGGRAPTYNEQFF. Written as DNA, the CDR3 is TGTGCCAGCAGCATTCGTGGCGGGAGGGCCCCCACCTACAATGAGCAGTTCTTC.

The genes are TRBV5-1 and TRBJ2-7; TRBD2 matches at 7 bases. Germline CDR1 reads SGHRS; CDR2 reads YFSETQ. This CDR3 is 15 amino acids long. V shed 3 bases and J 3 bases; nucleotides not matched to a gene: 9. The CDR3 nucleotides are TGCGCCAGCAGCTCCTCGAGGTCGGGAGGCTACGAGCAGTACTTC. It yields the protein CASSSSRSGGYEQYF.

The chain recombines TRBV30 with TRBJ1-1; a weak D match, TRBD1 (6 bases). V was shortened by 4 bases and J by 1 base, with 16 bases between the two germline ends. Germline values: CDR1 GTSNPN, CDR2 SVGIG (reference sequence). The CDR3 totals 15 residues. In DNA, the CDR3 is TGTGCCTGGAAGAGGACAGCCACGGGGAACACTGAAGCTTTCTTT. Amino acid sequence: CAWKRTATGNTEAFF.

This clone was recorded once. The chain links TRBV6-4 to TRBJ2-1, with 9 bases aligning to TRBD2. V lost 9 bases to trimming and J lost 7 bases; unmatched junction nucleotides: 7. Germline V lookup: CDR1 MRHNA, CDR2 SNTAGT. This CDR3 is built from 13 residues. CDR3 region: CASSGRPPNEQFF. The CDR3 DNA reads as TGTGCCAGTAGCGGGAGACCTCCAAATGAGCAGTTCTTC.

The rearrangement uses TRBV5-1 and TRBJ2-1; maybe TRBD1 (6 bases). The germline CDR1 and CDR2 sequences are SGHRS and YFSETQ. CDR3 length: 15 residues. V lost 2 bases, J lost 0 bases, and 9 bases lay in between. CDR3 DNA sequence: TGCGCCAGCAGCTTAACAGGGAACTCCTACAATGAGCAGTTCTTC. Its protein product is CASSLTGNSYNEQFF.

This clone came up once. This chain joins TRBV14 and TRBJ1-2; D is ambiguous. CDR1 and CDR2 (germline): SGHDN, FVKESK. Trimming shortened V by 1 base and J by 4 bases, and 7 bases separated the two germline ends. The CDR3 has 13 amino acids. CDR3 nucleotides: TGTGCCAGCAGCCAAGTCGGAGCCTATGGCTACACCTTC. It specifies CASSQVGAYGYTF. The full variable domain, its missing parts supplied by reference TRBV14 and TRBJ1-2, is EAGVTQFPSHSVIEKGQTVTLRCDPISGHDNLYWYRRVMGKEIKFLLHFVKESKQDESGMPNNRFLAERTGGTYSTLKVQPAELEDSGVYFCASSQVGAYGYTFGSGTRLTVV.

J is TRBJ2-2 and V is TRBV6-5; D perhaps matches TRBD2 (5 bases). This CDR3 has 16 amino acids. Trimming removed 0 bases from V and 6 bases from J, with 14 bases in between. From germline, CDR1 is MNHEY and CDR2 SVGAGI. DNA for the CDR3: TGTGCCAGCAGTTACTCCGGACGAGGGTTCGCCGGGGAGCTGTTTTTT. Translation: CASSYSGRGFAGELFF.

The gene calls are TRBV5-6 and TRBJ2-1; 7 nucleotides align to TRBD2. Germline CDR1 reads SGHDT; CDR2 reads YYEEEE. V gave up 3 bases and J gave up 7 bases; unmatched junction bases: 4. The CDR3 is 13 amino acids. CDR3 region: CASSWWEGNEQFF. The CDR3 DNA follows: TGTGCCAGCAGCTGGTGGGAGGGGAATGAGCAGTTCTTC.

The V gene is TRBV15, the J gene TRBJ1-1, with D possibly TRBD1 on 6 matching bases. This CDR3 region has 13 residues. The germline V gene has CDR1 LNHNV and CDR2 YYDKDF (reference sequence). The ends were cut back, 5 bases at V and 5 bases at J, with 12 bases in the middle. In DNA form, the CDR3 reads TGTGCCACCAGCGTAGGGGGGGGGACTGAAGCTTTCTTT. Protein sequence: CATSVGGGTEAFF.

This chain links TRBV4-1 with TRBJ2-7; D is unclear. Between the trimmed V and J ends, which lost 0 bases and 6 bases, there was a span of 12 bases. CDR1 and CDR2 from the germline V gene are MGHRA and YSYEKL. This CDR3 comprises 14 residues. CDR3 loop: CASSQERYRPEQYF. CDR3 sequence (DNA): TGCGCCAGCAGCCAAGAACGGTACAGACCCGAGCAGTACTTC.